Listed below are T cell receptor beta chains from one sample, sequenced in a study of cytomegalovirus exposure and HLA in healthy donors. Data came from immunoSEQ multiplex PCR; TCRdb stores just in-frame clones and leaves some out. The sample has 55,000 to 85,000 clones; the top ten hold approximately 2.4%. Source material: PBMCs. The receptor source for this set is a female donor in good health and CMV-seropositive. Both conserved end residues are trimmed from each CDR3. D genes are given only for firm matches.

ASSGDSQNTEAF . TRBJ1-1 TRBV9
AGRTRSTDTQY . TRBJ2-3 TRBV6-1
ASSPQGSGNTIY . TRBJ1-3 TRBV18
ASSLGLSSQEANTEAF . TRBJ1-1 TRBV5-4
ASSVGGHYEQY . TRBJ2-7 TRBV9
ASSGPGGALSEEKLF . TRBJ1-4 TRBV9
ASSQDRGAGATYEQY TRBD2 TRBJ2-7 TRBV4-2
AISVGSYGYT . TRBJ1-2 TRBV10-3
ASSPRGDRDDNEQF TRBD1 TRBJ2-1 TRBV4-3
SASTGGGNYGYT TRBD1 TRBJ1-2 TRBV29-1
SVLNKDRMNTEAF TRBD1 TRBJ1-1 TRBV29-1
ASSPTGGGELF TRBD2 TRBJ2-2 TRBV14
ASSYAAGPRGSPLH . TRBJ1-6 TRBV6-5
ASRDIPYEQY . TRBJ2-7 TRBV28
ASSLRRTGPNYGYT . TRBJ1-2 TRBV5-6
ASSLSRPNYGYT . TRBJ1-2 TRBV7-2
ASSRQGEVDTEAF TRBD1 TRBJ1-1 TRBV19
AWSVHSNQPQH . TRBJ1-5 TRBV30
ASSPGSGYNEQF . TRBJ2-1 TRBV5-4
ASSQGPSSYNEQF . TRBJ2-1 TRBV4-1
SVGQGTASGYT TRBD1 TRBJ1-2 TRBV29-1
AWTPGQDVINEQF TRBD1 TRBJ2-1 TRBV30
ASSLSGQPSGNTIY . TRBJ1-3 TRBV28
ASSLGTGYDYGYT TRBD1 TRBJ1-2 TRBV7-2
ASSDWSGGGNIQY . TRBJ2-4 TRBV2
ASSWDRPNNSPLH TRBD1 TRBJ1-6 TRBV19
ASSRGDSPLH . TRBJ1-6 TRBV28
ASSLDREKSPLH TRBD1 TRBJ1-6 TRBV6-1
ATSRDVGAQY . TRBJ2-5 TRBV15
ASSSGSSYNEQF . TRBJ2-1 TRBV6-6
ASSVGQGPVYEQY TRBD1 TRBJ2-7 TRBV9
ATKSGGVNYGYT TRBD1 TRBJ1-2 TRBV2
ASSVDYRDYGYT . TRBJ1-2 TRBV6-5
ASSFGHYEQY . TRBJ2-7 TRBV5-5
ASSLEEGDRVHGKLF TRBD1 TRBJ1-4 TRBV7-9
ASSQGQGMNTEAF TRBD1 TRBJ1-1 TRBV7-3
ASSESAGTGLHEQY TRBD1 TRBJ2-7 TRBV6-4
ASRKGVGTGELF . TRBJ2-2 TRBV4-3
ASSPPSFGTQY . TRBJ2-3 TRBV18
SASDRAEAF TRBD1 TRBJ1-1 TRBV20-1
ASSTDRGPGDTQY TRBD1 TRBJ2-3 TRBV7-9